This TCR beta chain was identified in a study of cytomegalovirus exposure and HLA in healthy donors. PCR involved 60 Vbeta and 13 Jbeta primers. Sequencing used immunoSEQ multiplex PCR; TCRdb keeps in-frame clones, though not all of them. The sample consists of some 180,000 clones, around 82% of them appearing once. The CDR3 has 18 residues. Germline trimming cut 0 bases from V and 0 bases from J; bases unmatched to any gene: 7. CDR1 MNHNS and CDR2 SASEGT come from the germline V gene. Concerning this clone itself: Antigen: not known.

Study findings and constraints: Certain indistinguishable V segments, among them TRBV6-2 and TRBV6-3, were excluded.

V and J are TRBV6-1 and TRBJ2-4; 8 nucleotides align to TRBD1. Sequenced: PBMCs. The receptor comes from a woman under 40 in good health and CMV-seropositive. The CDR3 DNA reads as TGTGCCAGCAGTGAAGCGAACCTGGACAGGGTAGCCAAAAACATTCAGTACTTC. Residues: CASSEANLDRVAKNIQYF.